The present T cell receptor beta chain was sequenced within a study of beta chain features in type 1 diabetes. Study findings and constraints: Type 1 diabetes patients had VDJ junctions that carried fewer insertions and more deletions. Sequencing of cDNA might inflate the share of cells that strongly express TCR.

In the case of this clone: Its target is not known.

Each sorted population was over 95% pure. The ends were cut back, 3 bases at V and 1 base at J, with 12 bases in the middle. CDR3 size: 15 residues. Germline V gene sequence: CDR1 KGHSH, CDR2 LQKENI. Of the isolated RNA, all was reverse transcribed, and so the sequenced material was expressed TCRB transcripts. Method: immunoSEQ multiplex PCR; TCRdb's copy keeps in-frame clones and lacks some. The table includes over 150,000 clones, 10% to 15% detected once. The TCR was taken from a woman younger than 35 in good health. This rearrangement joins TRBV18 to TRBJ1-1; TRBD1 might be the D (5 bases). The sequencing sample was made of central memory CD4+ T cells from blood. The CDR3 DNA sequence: TGTGCCAGCTCACCGGGGACTCATCAGAACACTGAAGCTTTCTTT. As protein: CASSPGTHQNTEAFF.